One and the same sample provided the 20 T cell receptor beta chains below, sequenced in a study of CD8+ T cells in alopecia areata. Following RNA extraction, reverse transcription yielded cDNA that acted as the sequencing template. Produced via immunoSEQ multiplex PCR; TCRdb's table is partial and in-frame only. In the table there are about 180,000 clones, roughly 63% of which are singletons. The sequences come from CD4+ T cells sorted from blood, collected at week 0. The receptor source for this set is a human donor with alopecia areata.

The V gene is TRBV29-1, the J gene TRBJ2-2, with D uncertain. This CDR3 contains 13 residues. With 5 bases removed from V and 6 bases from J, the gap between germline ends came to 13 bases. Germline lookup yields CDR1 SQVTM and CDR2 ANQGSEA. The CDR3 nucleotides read TGCAGCGTTAGTGAGACATTCTCCGGGGAGCTGTTTTTT. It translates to CSVSETFSGELFF.

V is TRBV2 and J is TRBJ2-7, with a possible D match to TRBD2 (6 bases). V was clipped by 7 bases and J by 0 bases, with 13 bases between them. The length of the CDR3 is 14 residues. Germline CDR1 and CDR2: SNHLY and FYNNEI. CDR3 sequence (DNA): TGTGCCAGCAAACTGGCGGGGAGCTCCTACGAGCAGTACTTC. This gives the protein CASKLAGSSYEQYF.

The DNA of the CDR3 is TGTGCCTGCCCCCTGGGGGACATCCTAGCCAAAAACATTCAGTACTTC. The encoded protein is CACPLGDILAKNIQYF. J is TRBJ2-4 and V is TRBV30; perhaps TRBD1 as D (6 bases). Trimming took 6 bases from V and 0 from J, leaving 18 bases between them. CDR1 is GTSNPN, CDR2 SVGIG, per germline (reference sequence). The CDR3 runs 16 residues.

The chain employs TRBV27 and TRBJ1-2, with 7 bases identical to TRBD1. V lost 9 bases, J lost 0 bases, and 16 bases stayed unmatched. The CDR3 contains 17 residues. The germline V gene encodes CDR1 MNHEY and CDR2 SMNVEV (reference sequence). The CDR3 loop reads CASQSTGTVTSNYGYTF. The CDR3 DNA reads TGTGCCAGTCAGTCGACGGGGACAGTGACCTCTAACTATGGCTACACCTTC.

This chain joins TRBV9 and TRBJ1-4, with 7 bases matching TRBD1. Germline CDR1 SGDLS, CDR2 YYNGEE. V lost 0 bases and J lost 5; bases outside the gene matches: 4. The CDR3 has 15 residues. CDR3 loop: CASSVGGTENEKLFF. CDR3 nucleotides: TGTGCCAGCAGCGTAGGTGGGACAGAAAATGAAAAACTGTTTTTT. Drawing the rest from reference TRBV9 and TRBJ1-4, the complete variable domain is DSGVTQTPKHLITATGQRVTLRCSPRSGDLSVYWYQQSLDQGLQFLIQYYNGEERAKGNILERFSAQQFPDLHSELNLSSLELGDSALYFCASSVGGTENEKLFFGSGTQLSVL.

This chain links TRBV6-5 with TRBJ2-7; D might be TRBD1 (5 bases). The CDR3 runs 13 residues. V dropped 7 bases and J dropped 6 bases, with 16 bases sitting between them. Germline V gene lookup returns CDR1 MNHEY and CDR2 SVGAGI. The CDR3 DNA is TGTGCCAGCAAAGGAATAGGGGTGGGCGAGCAGTACTTC. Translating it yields CASKGIGVGEQYF.

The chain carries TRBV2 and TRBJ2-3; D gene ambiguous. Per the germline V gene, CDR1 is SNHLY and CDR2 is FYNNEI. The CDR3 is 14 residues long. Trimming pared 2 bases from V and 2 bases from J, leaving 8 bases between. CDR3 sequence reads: CASSESQATDTQYF. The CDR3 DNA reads TGTGCCAGCAGTGAATCCCAGGCCACAGATACGCAGTATTTT.

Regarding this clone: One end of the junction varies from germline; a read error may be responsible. The CDR3 DNA sequence: TGCACCAGCAGCCAACCCAGGGGGGCCGCAACACAAGAGACCCAGTACTTC. Protein product: CTSSQPRGAATQETQYF. The chain combines TRBV4-1 with TRBJ2-5, with D possibly TRBD1 on 7 matching bases. The CDR3 totals 17 residues. Germline V CDR1 and CDR2: MGHRA, YSYEKL.

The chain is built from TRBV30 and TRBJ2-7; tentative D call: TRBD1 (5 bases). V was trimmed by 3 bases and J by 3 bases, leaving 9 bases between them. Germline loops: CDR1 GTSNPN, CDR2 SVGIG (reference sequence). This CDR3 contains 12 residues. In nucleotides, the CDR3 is TGTGCCTGGAGCGTGACAGTCTACGAGCAGTACTTC. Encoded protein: CAWSVTVYEQYF.

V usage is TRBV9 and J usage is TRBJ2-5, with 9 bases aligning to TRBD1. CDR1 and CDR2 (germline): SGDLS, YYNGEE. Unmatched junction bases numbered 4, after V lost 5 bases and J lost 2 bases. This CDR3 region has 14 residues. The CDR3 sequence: CASRPGTGQETQYF. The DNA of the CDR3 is TGTGCCAGCAGACCTGGGACAGGGCAAGAGACCCAGTACTTC.

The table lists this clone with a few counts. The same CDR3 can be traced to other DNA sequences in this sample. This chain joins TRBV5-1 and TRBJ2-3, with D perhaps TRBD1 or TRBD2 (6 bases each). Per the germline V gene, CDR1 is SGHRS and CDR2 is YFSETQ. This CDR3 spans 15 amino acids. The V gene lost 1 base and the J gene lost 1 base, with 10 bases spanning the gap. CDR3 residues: CASSLRGLGTDTQYF. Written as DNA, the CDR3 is TGCGCCAGCAGCTTGCGGGGGCTTGGCACAGATACGCAGTATTTT.

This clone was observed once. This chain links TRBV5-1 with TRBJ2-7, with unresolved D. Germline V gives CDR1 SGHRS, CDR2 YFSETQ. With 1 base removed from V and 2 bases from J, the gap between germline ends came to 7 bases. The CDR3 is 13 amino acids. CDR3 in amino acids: CASSLTSTYEQYF. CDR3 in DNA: TGCGCCAGCAGCTTGACCTCCACCTACGAGCAGTACTTC.

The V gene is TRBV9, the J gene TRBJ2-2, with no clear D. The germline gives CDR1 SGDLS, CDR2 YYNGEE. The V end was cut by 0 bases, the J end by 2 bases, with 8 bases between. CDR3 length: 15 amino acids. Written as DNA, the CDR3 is TGTGCCAGCAGCGTAGGGCAGGCTAACACCGGGGAGCTGTTTTTT. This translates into CASSVGQANTGELFF.

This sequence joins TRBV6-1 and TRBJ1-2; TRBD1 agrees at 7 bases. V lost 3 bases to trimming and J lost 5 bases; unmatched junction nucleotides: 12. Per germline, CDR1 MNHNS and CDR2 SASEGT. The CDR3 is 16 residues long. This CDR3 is CASSDQFPGQNYGYTF. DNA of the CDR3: TGTGCCAGCAGTGATCAATTCCCGGGACAGAATTATGGCTACACCTTC.

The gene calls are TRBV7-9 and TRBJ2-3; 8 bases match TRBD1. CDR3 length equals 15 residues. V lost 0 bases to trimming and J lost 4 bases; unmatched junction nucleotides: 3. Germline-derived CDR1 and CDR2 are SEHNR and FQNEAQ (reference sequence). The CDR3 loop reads CASSLARTGSDTQYF. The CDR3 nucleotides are TGTGCCAGCAGCTTAGCCAGGACAGGGTCAGATACGCAGTATTTT.

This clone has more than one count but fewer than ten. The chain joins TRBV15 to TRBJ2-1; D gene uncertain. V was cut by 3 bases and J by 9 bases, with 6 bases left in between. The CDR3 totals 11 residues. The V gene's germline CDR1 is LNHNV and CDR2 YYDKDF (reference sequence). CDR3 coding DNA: TGTGCCACCAGCAGCGTCAGTGAGCAGTTCTTC. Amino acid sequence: CATSSVSEQFF.

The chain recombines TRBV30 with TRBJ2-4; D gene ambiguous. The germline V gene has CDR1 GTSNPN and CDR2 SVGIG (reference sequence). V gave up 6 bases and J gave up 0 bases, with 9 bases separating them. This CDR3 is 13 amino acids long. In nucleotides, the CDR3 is TGTGCCTGCACGAGAGGAGCCAAAAACATTCAGTACTTC. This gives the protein CACTRGAKNIQYF.

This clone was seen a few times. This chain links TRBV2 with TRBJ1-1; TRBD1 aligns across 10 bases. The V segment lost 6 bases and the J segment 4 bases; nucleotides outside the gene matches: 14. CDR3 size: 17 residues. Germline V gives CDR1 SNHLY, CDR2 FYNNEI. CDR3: CASRAEGQGKWSTEAFF. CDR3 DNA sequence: TGTGCCAGCAGGGCTGAGGGACAGGGGAAATGGAGCACTGAAGCTTTCTTT.

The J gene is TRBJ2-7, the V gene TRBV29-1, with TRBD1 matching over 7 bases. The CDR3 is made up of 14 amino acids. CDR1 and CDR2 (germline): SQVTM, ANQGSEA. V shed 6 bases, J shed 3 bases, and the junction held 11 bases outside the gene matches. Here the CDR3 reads CSVAPRTGGYEQYF. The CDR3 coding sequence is TGCAGCGTCGCCCCTAGGACAGGAGGCTACGAGCAGTACTTC.

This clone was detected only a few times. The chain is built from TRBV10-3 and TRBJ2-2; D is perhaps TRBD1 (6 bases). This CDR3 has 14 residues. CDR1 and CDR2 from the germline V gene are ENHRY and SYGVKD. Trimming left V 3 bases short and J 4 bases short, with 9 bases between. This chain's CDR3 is CAISEGQSTGELFF. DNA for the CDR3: TGTGCCATCAGTGAAGGACAGTCCACCGGGGAGCTGTTTTTT.